Presented here are 8 T cell receptor beta chains from one specimen sequenced in a study of shared clonotypes between healthy human individuals. TCRdb's table, derived via immunoSEQ multiplex PCR, lists solely in-frame clones and lacks some. The table lists around 610,000 clones, roughly 96% of them singletons. It was CD45RO-negative cells, positively selected for CCR7, that made up naive CD8 cells, with terminally differentiated effector memory CD45RA+ cells excluded. The sample comprised naive CD8+ T cells sorted from blood. The receptors derive from a woman in her thirties in good health.

This clone is a singleton in its sample. The chain employs TRBV7-6 and TRBJ2-5; the match to TRBD1 covers 9 bases. CDR1 and CDR2 from the germline V gene are SGHVS and FNYEAQ. The CDR3 sequence is 15 residues long. Trimming took 2 bases from V and 5 from J; bases not matched to a gene: 6. The chain's CDR3 is CASSLWDREGETQYF. In DNA, the CDR3 is TGTGCCAGCAGCTTATGGGACAGGGAAGGTGAGACCCAGTACTTC.

V is TRBV28 and J is TRBJ1-5, with a tentative D call TRBD1 (5 bases). The CDR3 runs 16 residues. CDR1 is MDHEN and CDR2 is SYDVKM in the germline V gene. V lost 3 bases and J 5 bases, leaving 17 bases between the germline ends. Here the CDR3 reads CASSFFWQGGHQPQHF. The CDR3 DNA reads TGTGCCAGCAGTTTTTTCTGGCAGGGCGGTCATCAGCCCCAGCATTTT. The variable domain in full, with the rest retrieved from reference TRBV28 and TRBJ1-5, is DVKVTQSSRYLVKRTGEKVFLECVQDMDHENMFWYRQDPGLGLRLIYFSYDVKMKEKGDIPEGYSVSREKKERFSLILESASTNQTSMYLCASSFFWQGGHQPQHFGDGTRLSIL.

V is TRBV11-2 and J is TRBJ2-1; 11 nucleotides match TRBD2. CDR1 is SGHAT and CDR2 is FQNNGV in the germline V gene. J gave up 8 bases and V 3 bases, and 6 bases lay outside the gene matches. The CDR3 extends over 15 amino acids. The CDR3 loop is CASSLRTSGPHEQFF. DNA of the CDR3: TGTGCCAGCAGCTTGAGGACTAGCGGGCCCCATGAGCAGTTCTTC.

The V call is TRBV14, the J call TRBJ1-3, with D possibly being TRBD1 (5 bases). Germline V gives CDR1 SGHDN, CDR2 FVKESK. The CDR3 runs 15 residues. Deletions cut 4 bases from V and 1 base from J, with 11 bases between. The CDR3 DNA reads TGTGCCAGCAGCCCCGGTGGACATTCTGGAAACACCATATATTTT. Amino acid sequence: CASSPGGHSGNTIYF.

The chain employs TRBV11-2 and TRBJ2-3, with 7 positions matching TRBD1. V dropped 6 bases and J dropped 1; count of bases not matched to a gene: 7. CDR3 length: 15 amino acids. Germline V lookup: CDR1 SGHAT, CDR2 FQNNGV. The DNA for the CDR3 is TGTGCCAGCAGACTTATGGGGACAGGCACAGATACGCAGTATTTT. Translating it yields CASRLMGTGTDTQYF.

The chain links TRBV10-3 to TRBJ2-7; maybe TRBD1 (6 bases). V gave up 8 bases and J gave up 7 bases, with 15 bases separating them. CDR1 and CDR2 (germline): ENHRY, SYGVKD. The CDR3 is made up of 12 amino acids. For the CDR3, the DNA is TGTGCCATCTCAATAGAAGGGGGTGAGCAGTACTTC. Translation: CAISIEGGEQYF.

This chain uses TRBV19 with TRBJ1-1; no firm D call. V was shortened by 7 bases and J by 7 bases, with 16 bases between the two germline ends. Germline CDR1 reads LNHDA; CDR2 reads SQIVND (reference sequence). The CDR3 has 13 amino acids. Here the CDR3 DNA reads TGTGCCAGTACCGCGTGGGGAGCTCATGAAGCTTTCTTT. Amino acid sequence: CASTAWGAHEAFF. The variable domain in full, completed from reference TRBV19 and TRBJ1-1, reads DGGITQSPKYLFRKEGQNVTLSCEQNLNHDAMYWYRQDPGQGLRLIYYSQIVNDFQKGDIAEGYSVSREKKESFPLTVTSAQKNPTAFYLCASTAWGAHEAFFGQGTRLTVV.

The rearrangement links TRBV5-1 to TRBJ2-1; 9 bases align to TRBD2. V lost 0 bases, J lost 4 bases, and 8 bases stayed unmatched. The CDR3 spans 17 residues. The germline V gene encodes CDR1 SGHRS and CDR2 YFSETQ. The CDR3 DNA reads as TGCGCCAGCAGCTTGGTCCTAGCGGGACGCGTTTACAATGAGCAGTTCTTC. Translating it yields CASSLVLAGRVYNEQFF.